The rows below give T cell receptor beta chains drawn from one sample of a study of blood T cell repertoires in COVID-19. TCRdb keeps only in-frame clones here, not all; method: immunoSEQ multiplex PCR. The data show 120,000 to 150,000 clones, almost 85% seen once. Sequencing used peripheral blood. The receptors derive from a human donor with acute or convalescent COVID-19. The donor label of this sample is uncertain. CDR3s include the opening cysteine and the closing phenylalanine or tryptophan. D genes are given only for firm matches. Rows may omit the clone size; those that give it use once, few, many or a size class.

V gene: TRBV10-3; clone size: NA; D gene: NA; J gene: TRBJ1-5; CDR3 DNA: TGTGCCATCAGGGACAACAATAGCAATCAGCCCCAGCATTTT; CDR3 protein: CAIRDNNSNQPQHF
V gene: TRBV11-2; clone size: once; D gene: NA; J gene: TRBJ2-5; CDR3 DNA: TGTGCCAGCAGCTCGGTTTTTAAAGAGACCCAGTACTTC; CDR3 protein: CASSSVFKETQYF
V gene: TRBV19; clone size: NA; D gene: TRBD1; J gene: TRBJ1-1; CDR3 DNA: TGTGCCAGTAATTCCCCCAGGGGGGCTACTGAAGCTTTCTTT; CDR3 protein: CASNSPRGATEAFF
V gene: TRBV5-4; clone size: NA; D gene: NA; J gene: TRBJ1-2; CDR3 DNA: TGTGCCAGCAGCCGTGCGGGGACTAACTATGGCTACACCTTC; CDR3 protein: CASSRAGTNYGYTF
V gene: TRBV5-3; clone size: NA; D gene: NA; J gene: TRBJ1-5; CDR3 DNA: TGTGCCAGAAGCTTTGGCAGGGGAACCCGCAATCAGCCCCAGCATTTT; CDR3 protein: CARSFGRGTRNQPQHF
V gene: TRBV9; clone size: NA; D gene: TRBD2; J gene: TRBJ2-5; CDR3 DNA: TGTGCCAGCAGCGCTTTCGGGGGGGTCCAAGAGACCCAGTACTTC; CDR3 protein: CASSAFGGVQETQYF
V gene: TRBV18; clone size: NA; D gene: TRBD1; J gene: TRBJ1-2; CDR3 DNA: TGTGCCAGCTCATCGGGACAGGGGCCGAACTATGGCTACACCTTC; CDR3 protein: CASSSGQGPNYGYTF
V gene: TRBV2; clone size: NA; D gene: NA; J gene: TRBJ1-2; CDR3 DNA: TGTGCCAGCAGTGTAGGTCGGGACTATGGCTACACCTTC; CDR3 protein: CASSVGRDYGYTF
V gene: TRBV19; clone size: NA; D gene: TRBD1; J gene: TRBJ2-6; CDR3 DNA: TGTGCCAGTAAGTTAGAGGACAGGGGACGTTCCGGGGCCAACGTCCTGACTTTC; CDR3 protein: CASKLEDRGRSGANVLTF
V gene: TRBV5-1; clone size: NA; D gene: NA; J gene: TRBJ1-6; CDR3 DNA: TGCGCCAGCAGCGAACAGGGTTTTGGGGACCTGGACCTCCACTTT; CDR3 protein: CASSEQGFGDLDLHF
V gene: TRBV5-5; clone size: NA; D gene: TRBD1; J gene: TRBJ1-1; CDR3 DNA: TGTGCCAGCAGCTTGACCCAGGGGGCGGGGAGCACTGAAGCTTTCTTT; CDR3 protein: CASSLTQGAGSTEAFF
V gene: TRBV20-1; clone size: NA; D gene: TRBD1; J gene: TRBJ1-2; CDR3 DNA: TGCAGTGCATGGACAGGCTATGGCTACACCTTC; CDR3 protein: CSAWTGYGYTF
V gene: TRBV6-1; clone size: NA; D gene: NA; J gene: TRBJ2-7; CDR3 DNA: TGTGCCAGCAGTGAAGACAGTGCCTCCTACGAGCAGTACTTC; CDR3 protein: CASSEDSASYEQYF
V gene: TRBV6-9; clone size: NA; D gene: NA; J gene: TRBJ2-7; CDR3 DNA: TGTGCCACCCGGCCCAAAAAACAGGGTTCGAAGTCCTACGAGCAGTACTTC; CDR3 protein: CATRPKKQGSKSYEQYF
V gene: TRBV1; clone size: NA; D gene: NA; J gene: TRBJ2-7; CDR3 DNA: TGCACCAGCAGCCAAGGGGGCGCTCTGGCCTACGAGCAGTACTTC; CDR3 protein: CTSSQGGALAYEQYF
V gene: TRBV7-2; clone size: few; D gene: NA; J gene: TRBJ1-1; CDR3 DNA: TGTGCCAGCAGCTTAGCGGGGCAGGGTGAAGCTTTCTTT; CDR3 protein: CASSLAGQGEAFF
V gene: TRBV9; clone size: NA; D gene: TRBD1; J gene: TRBJ1-3; CDR3 DNA: TGTGCCAGCAGCACAACCGGGACAGATTCTGGAAACACCATATATTTT; CDR3 protein: CASSTTGTDSGNTIYF
V gene: TRBV27; clone size: NA; D gene: NA; J gene: TRBJ1-2; CDR3 DNA: TGTGCCAGCAGGCGGGTAGGCTACACCTTC; CDR3 protein: CASRRVGYTF
V gene: TRBV18; clone size: NA; D gene: NA; J gene: TRBJ2-3; CDR3 DNA: TGTGCCAGCTCACCCACTTGGACAGAGCAGTATTTT; CDR3 protein: CASSPTWTEQYF
V gene: TRBV6-5; clone size: NA; D gene: TRBD1; J gene: TRBJ1-1; CDR3 DNA: TGTGCCAGCAGTTTCGGACAGGGGTTAAGGAACACTGAAGCTTTCTTT; CDR3 protein: CASSFGQGLRNTEAFF
V gene: TRBV4-1; clone size: NA; D gene: NA; J gene: TRBJ1-4; CDR3 DNA: TGCGCCAGCAGCCTCACGGGATCCATGGGTAATGAAAAACTGTTTTTT; CDR3 protein: CASSLTGSMGNEKLFF
V gene: TRBV5-8; clone size: NA; D gene: TRBD2; J gene: TRBJ2-7; CDR3 DNA: TGTGCCAGCAGCTATGGGGTTACGGGGGGTCGTCAGCAGTACTTC; CDR3 protein: CASSYGVTGGRQQYF
V gene: TRBV2; clone size: few; D gene: TRBD1; J gene: TRBJ1-5; CDR3 DNA: TGTGCCAGCAGTGGACAGGGGGATAATCAGCCCCAGCATTTT; CDR3 protein: CASSGQGDNQPQHF
V gene: TRBV6-6; clone size: NA; D gene: TRBD2; J gene: TRBJ2-3; CDR3 DNA: TGTGCCAGCAGTCCAAAGACTAGCGGGGGCCGCACAGATACGCAGTATTTT; CDR3 protein: CASSPKTSGGRTDTQYF
V gene: TRBV12-3/TRBV12-4; clone size: NA; D gene: NA; J gene: TRBJ1-1; CDR3 DNA: TGTGCCAGCAGTTTACAGGGTAACACTGAAGCTTTCTTT; CDR3 protein: CASSLQGNTEAFF
V gene: TRBV18; clone size: NA; D gene: TRBD2; J gene: TRBJ2-7; CDR3 DNA: TGTGCCAGCTCACCCACTAGCGGGGACTCCTACGAGCAGTACTTC; CDR3 protein: CASSPTSGDSYEQYF
V gene: TRBV2; clone size: NA; D gene: NA; J gene: TRBJ1-2; CDR3 DNA: TGTGCCAGCAGGAAATTCCAGGGCGAGGATGGCTACACCTTC; CDR3 protein: CASRKFQGEDGYTF
V gene: TRBV6-5; clone size: NA; D gene: NA; J gene: TRBJ1-6; CDR3 DNA: TGTGCCAGCAGTTACTCGGGAGTTAATTCACCCCTCCACTTT; CDR3 protein: CASSYSGVNSPLHF
V gene: TRBV30; clone size: NA; D gene: TRBD1; J gene: TRBJ1-5; CDR3 DNA: TGTGCCTGGAGTGACAGGGGGCATCAGCCCCAGCATTTT; CDR3 protein: CAWSDRGHQPQHF
V gene: TRBV5-1; clone size: NA; D gene: TRBD1; J gene: TRBJ2-2; CDR3 DNA: TGCGCCAGCAGCCCGACAGGGTTGACCACCGGGGAGCTGTTTTTT; CDR3 protein: CASSPTGLTTGELFF
V gene: TRBV9; clone size: NA; D gene: NA; J gene: TRBJ2-2; CDR3 DNA: TGTGCCAGCAGCGTAGACACCACAGGGAGGGGCGGGGAGCTGTTTTTT; CDR3 protein: CASSVDTTGRGGELFF
V gene: TRBV5-4; clone size: few; D gene: TRBD2; J gene: TRBJ2-2; CDR3 DNA: TGTGCCAGCAGCCTGGTGGCGGGGGGGGCCGCCGGGGAGCTGTTTTTT; CDR3 protein: CASSLVAGGAAGELFF
V gene: TRBV25-1; clone size: NA; D gene: NA; J gene: TRBJ2-3; CDR3 DNA: TGTGCCAGCAGTGAATACGGGAAGGCAGATACGCAGTATTTT; CDR3 protein: CASSEYGKADTQYF
V gene: TRBV4-2; clone size: NA; D gene: TRBD1; J gene: TRBJ2-2; CDR3 DNA: TGTGCCAGCAGCCAAGATCCATCCCCGGACAGGGTTGCCGGGGAGCTGTTTTTT; CDR3 protein: CASSQDPSPDRVAGELFF
V gene: TRBV6-5; clone size: NA; D gene: NA; J gene: TRBJ1-1; CDR3 DNA: TGTGCCAGCGGGAGGACTGAAGCTTTCTTT; CDR3 protein: CASGRTEAFF
V gene: TRBV7-2; clone size: NA; D gene: NA; J gene: TRBJ2-5; CDR3 DNA: TGTGCCAGCAGGCGCGGGACAGAGTACCAAGAGACCCAGTACTTC; CDR3 protein: CASRRGTEYQETQYF
V gene: TRBV18; clone size: NA; D gene: NA; J gene: TRBJ1-1; CDR3 DNA: TGTGCCAGCTCACCACCAGTGGGGGCGTCCACTGAAGCTTTCTTT; CDR3 protein: CASSPPVGASTEAFF
V gene: TRBV27; clone size: NA; D gene: NA; J gene: TRBJ2-7; CDR3 DNA: TGTGCCAGCAGTTCCCTCGGGATATACGAGCAGTACTTC; CDR3 protein: CASSSLGIYEQYF
V gene: TRBV6-5; clone size: NA; D gene: TRBD1; J gene: TRBJ1-5; CDR3 DNA: TGTGCCAGCAGAGTCGGGACAGTCAATCAGCCCCAGCATTTT; CDR3 protein: CASRVGTVNQPQHF
V gene: TRBV30; clone size: NA; D gene: NA; J gene: TRBJ1-1; CDR3 DNA: TGTGCCTGGAAAAGACAGATGAACACTGAAGCTTTCTTT; CDR3 protein: CAWKRQMNTEAFF
V gene: TRBV6-6; clone size: few; D gene: NA; J gene: TRBJ2-2; CDR3 DNA: TGTGCCAGCAGCGTAGGTGGCAGACTGAACACCGGGGAGCTGTTTTTT; CDR3 protein: CASSVGGRLNTGELFF
V gene: TRBV7-7; clone size: NA; D gene: TRBD1; J gene: TRBJ2-7; CDR3 DNA: TGTGCTAGCAGCACCTCAGGGGGCCACGAGCAGTACTTC; CDR3 protein: CASSTSGGHEQYF
V gene: TRBV7-9; clone size: NA; D gene: NA; J gene: TRBJ2-1; CDR3 DNA: TGTGCCAGCAGCTCCCCCCGAGGGTCGCAGATCAATGAGCAGTTCTTC; CDR3 protein: CASSSPRGSQINEQFF
V gene: TRBV5-1; clone size: NA; D gene: TRBD1; J gene: TRBJ1-2; CDR3 DNA: TGCGCCAGCAACCCGACGACAGGGGGCCATGGCTACACCTTC; CDR3 protein: CASNPTTGGHGYTF
V gene: TRBV5-1; clone size: once; D gene: TRBD1; J gene: TRBJ1-2; CDR3 DNA: TGCGCCAGCAGCTTCGGACAGGGGAACGATGGCTACACCTTC; CDR3 protein: CASSFGQGNDGYTF
V gene: TRBV19; clone size: NA; D gene: NA; J gene: TRBJ1-2; CDR3 DNA: TGTGCCAGTAGTGGGACACGATATGGCTACACCTTC; CDR3 protein: CASSGTRYGYTF
V gene: TRBV18; clone size: NA; D gene: TRBD1; J gene: TRBJ2-5; CDR3 DNA: TGTGCCAGCCAATCAGGGGGCGCCGGGGAGACCCAGTACTTC; CDR3 protein: CASQSGGAGETQYF
V gene: TRBV10-1; clone size: NA; D gene: NA; J gene: TRBJ2-5; CDR3 DNA: TGCGCCAGCAGTGAGTCGATGGGGGGAGAAGGGGAGACCCAGTACTTC; CDR3 protein: CASSESMGGEGETQYF
V gene: TRBV28; clone size: NA; D gene: NA; J gene: TRBJ1-2; CDR3 DNA: TGTGCCAGCAGTTTTGGGTGGGGGGTAAATGGCTACACCTTC; CDR3 protein: CASSFGWGVNGYTF
V gene: TRBV7-9; clone size: NA; D gene: TRBD1; J gene: TRBJ1-2; CDR3 DNA: TGTGCCAGCAGCTCCCCAGGACAGGGGGTATCCTATGGCTACACCTTC; CDR3 protein: CASSSPGQGVSYGYTF
V gene: TRBV10-3; clone size: NA; D gene: TRBD1; J gene: TRBJ2-7; CDR3 DNA: TGTGCCATCAGTGTCAACCGGACAGGGTTTACCTACGAGCAGTACTTC; CDR3 protein: CAISVNRTGFTYEQYF
V gene: TRBV6-2/TRBV6-3; clone size: once; D gene: NA; J gene: TRBJ1-1; CDR3 DNA: TGTGCCAGCAGTTACCCCGGGGGGGCACGCGAAGCTTTCTTT; CDR3 protein: CASSYPGGAREAFF